One T cell receptor beta chain is described in this entry. Its antigen remains unknown. V lost 3 bases to trimming and J lost 5 bases, with 15 bases between them. There are 15 residues in the CDR3. The germline CDR1 and CDR2 sequences are LNHNV and YYDKDF (reference sequence). The sample originates from a study of blood T cells in healthy people across ages. Study-wide findings and caveats: Estimated diversity, derived from one million T cells, was regarded as an underestimate.

Together with a sample-barcoded 5' primer, a J-beta primer mix was included in a second PCR lasting about 7 to 11 cycles. CDR3-containing paired-end reads numbering at least 2.5 million came from each sample. MiXCR, applied by TCRdb to the 5' RACE reads, yields one record per CDR3 protein. Counted here are 1.5 million to 2 million distinct CDR3 sequences, just under 50% occurring once; the ten biggest clones make up 2.1%. Source material: blood. This clonotype was obtained from a woman between 35 and 50 years old in good health. J is TRBJ2-3 and V is TRBV15; no firm D call. The CDR3 DNA reads as TGTGCCACCAGCAGCCCGCGGTCTATAGTAGATACGCAGTATTTT. Encoded protein: CATSSPRSIVDTQYF.